The 27 T cell receptor beta chains given below trace back to one sample, sequenced in a study of blood T cells in healthy people across ages. Through a sample-barcoded 5' primer and a J-beta primer mix, a second PCR was run for roughly 7 to 11 cycles. TCRdb reprocessed the 5' RACE reads with MiXCR, giving one entry per CDR3 protein. Of some 780,000 distinct CDR3 sequences in the sample, approximately 60% were seen once. Sequencing was carried out using blood. The receptors stem from a man aged 35 to 55 in good health.

V gene TRBV7-9 combines with J gene TRBJ1-2; D may be TRBD1 (5 bases). The CDR3 has 19 amino acids. Per germline, CDR1 SEHNR and CDR2 FQNEAQ (reference sequence). Trimming cost V 4 bases and J 5 bases, with 29 bases left between them. CDR3 bases: TGTGCCAGCAGCTCAGAAGGGGTTGCTCGGACCTTCGGGCCGTATGGCTACACCTTC. It translates to CASSSEGVARTFGPYGYTF.

This chain links TRBV7-8 with TRBJ2-5; 7 bases match TRBD2. In germline, CDR1 is SGHVS, CDR2 FQNEAQ. With 4 bases clipped from V and 2 bases from J, the junction kept 7 bases outside the gene matches. The CDR3 contains 15 residues. The CDR3 protein is CASSSSGEPQETQYF. CDR3 DNA sequence: TGTGCCAGCAGCTCTAGCGGTGAGCCTCAAGAGACCCAGTACTTC. Supplemented by reference TRBV7-8 and TRBJ2-5, the full variable domain reads GAGVSQSPRYKVAKRGQDVALRCDPISGHVSLFWYQQALGQGPEFLTYFQNEAQLDKSGLPSDRFFAERPEGSVSTLKIQRTQQEDSAVYLCASSSSGEPQETQYFGPGTRLLVL.

The chain combines TRBV3-1 with TRBJ1-1, with D possibly being TRBD1 (5 bases). Per the germline V gene, CDR1 is LGHDT and CDR2 is YNNKEL (reference sequence). The CDR3 totals 12 residues. The germline V and J ends were trimmed by 7 bases and 4 bases, with 10 bases remaining between them. CDR3 sequence reads: CASTLRGTEAFF. CDR3 bases: TGTGCCAGCACCCTTAGGGGCACTGAAGCTTTCTTT.

This clonotype was detected only a few times. The J gene is TRBJ1-5, the V gene TRBV7-8; no reliable D call. Trimming took off 4 bases at V and 0 bases at J, with 13 bases between the two ends. The CDR3 contains 16 residues. Germline V gene data show CDR1 as SGHVS and CDR2 as FQNEAQ. Here the CDR3 DNA reads TGTGCCAGCAGCTCGCCCACAATAAGTAGCAATCAGCCCCAGCATTTT. Protein sequence: CASSSPTISSNQPQHF.

This clonotype showed up just once. DNA for the CDR3: TGTGCCAGCAGTTTCCTCGGGGGAGACGGCTACACCTTC. Translation gives CASSFLGGDGYTF. The chain combines TRBV27 with TRBJ1-2, with D maybe TRBD1 (5 bases). Looked up from germline, CDR1 is MNHEY and CDR2 is SMNVEV (reference sequence). V lost 3 bases to trimming and J lost 8 bases, with 13 bases between them. The CDR3 has 13 residues.

The chain carries TRBV20-1 and TRBJ1-2, with no clear D. Germline V gene data show CDR1 as DFQATT and CDR2 as SNEGSKA (reference sequence). Trimming removed 1 base at V and 4 bases at J, with 10 bases between. The CDR3 spans 13 residues. The CDR3 loop reads CSARARPFYGYTF. The CDR3 DNA sequence: TGCAGTGCTAGAGCTAGGCCGTTCTATGGCTACACCTTC.

This clonotype was counted only a few times. The chain carries TRBV27 and TRBJ2-7; 10 bases fit TRBD2. With V trimmed by 10 bases and J by 6 bases, 9 bases remained unmatched. The CDR3 loop spans 13 amino acids. Germline values: CDR1 MNHEY, CDR2 SMNVEV (reference sequence). CDR3 nucleotide sequence: TGTGCCACCAGACCTAGCGGGAGTTCCGAGCAGTACTTC. Residues: CATRPSGSSEQYF.

This clonotype was found a few times. J is TRBJ1-2 and V is TRBV3-1, with D unresolved. Germline CDR1 LGHDT, CDR2 YNNKEL (reference sequence). V was clipped by 4 bases and J by 2 bases, with 14 bases between them. This CDR3 contains 15 residues. The CDR3 reads CASSPEGKGNYGYTF. The DNA for the CDR3 is TGTGCCAGCAGCCCAGAAGGCAAGGGCAACTATGGCTACACCTTC.

This clonotype came up a few times. The chain employs TRBV7-8 and TRBJ2-1, with D possibly being TRBD2 (7 bases). V was trimmed by 2 bases and J by 8 bases, leaving 25 bases between them. Germline lookup yields CDR1 SGHVS and CDR2 FQNEAQ. The length of the CDR3 is 18 residues. CDR3 DNA: TGTGCCAGCAGCTTATACGGGGAGGGGGGGGCTTCGCCTTATGAGCAGTTCTTC. Translation: CASSLYGEGGASPYEQFF.

This sequence joins TRBV6-5 and TRBJ2-7, with TRBD1 matching over 9 bases. The last part of the DNA fits TRBJ2-4 better; the J call may be wrong. The CDR3 sequence is 14 residues long. In germline, CDR1 is MNHEY, CDR2 SVGAGI. The CDR3 DNA is TGTGCCAGCAGTCCGGGACAGGGCCTAAACATTCAGTACTTC. Its translation: CASSPGQGLNIQYF.

This clonotype has a count of ten or more. The V call is TRBV20-1, the J call TRBJ2-7; 9 nucleotides line up with TRBD2. Trimming took 5 bases from V and 2 from J; bases not matched to a gene: 10. The germline gives CDR1 DFQATT, CDR2 SNEGSKA (reference sequence). CDR3 length: 15 residues. The CDR3 bases are TGCAGTGCTCACACTTCTAGCGGGGAGACCTACGAGCAGTACTTC. Amino acid sequence: CSAHTSSGETYEQYF.

The gene calls are TRBV19 and TRBJ2-2, with no clear D. CDR1 LNHDA and CDR2 SQIVND come from the germline V gene (reference sequence). The CDR3 extends over 11 amino acids. Trimming pared 8 bases from V and 6 bases from J, leaving 7 bases between. This CDR3 reads CASVRSGELFF. The CDR3 nucleotides are TGTGCCAGTGTGCGGTCCGGGGAGCTGTTTTTT.

The chain carries TRBV5-1 and TRBJ1-2; D possibly corresponds to TRBD1 (6 bases). The CDR3 sequence is 14 residues long. Trimming cost V 4 bases and J 7 bases, with 17 bases left between them. Germline V gene sequence: CDR1 SGHRS, CDR2 YFSETQ. The DNA for the CDR3 is TGCGCCAGCAGCCTCGACAACAGGGCCAGTGGCTACACCTTC. It is translated as CASSLDNRASGYTF.

This clonotype was counted many times. The genes are TRBV12-3 or TRBV12-4 and TRBJ1-5; D is unclear. The CDR3 sequence is 11 residues long. Between the trimmed V and J ends, which lost 3 bases and 6 bases, there was a span of 3 bases. The CDR3 here is CASSLGQPQHF. The CDR3 DNA sequence: TGTGCCAGCAGTTTGGGTCAGCCCCAGCATTTT.

This clonotype was counted a few times. This chain uses TRBV7-8 with TRBJ1-4, with D possibly matching TRBD1 (6 bases). The CDR3 consists of 15 residues. CDR1 SGHVS and CDR2 FQNEAQ come from the germline V gene. V was pared by 3 bases and J by 7 bases, with 15 bases between. The DNA for the CDR3 is TGTGCCAGCAGCTTGCTGGGGGGCTCGAGTGAAAAACTGTTTTTT. Amino acids: CASSLLGGSSEKLFF.

This chain uses TRBV4-2 with TRBJ2-7, with D unclear. V was cut by 1 base and J by 9 bases, with 13 bases left in between. Germline V CDR1 and CDR2: LGHNA, YNFKEQ. The CDR3 spans 13 residues. The CDR3 DNA reads as TGTGCCAGCAGCCAAGTGGGCCGCAACAGGCAGTACTTC. This gives the protein CASSQVGRNRQYF.

The rearrangement joins TRBV20-1 to TRBJ1-2, with D perhaps TRBD1 (6 bases). Per germline, CDR1 DFQATT and CDR2 SNEGSKA (reference sequence). The CDR3 runs 12 residues. Trimming took off 5 bases at V and 4 bases at J, with 11 bases between the two ends. The CDR3 sequence: CSAATGAYGYTF. DNA of the CDR3: TGCAGTGCTGCGACAGGAGCCTATGGCTACACCTTC.

In its sample, this clonotype was seen a few times. The genes are TRBV29-1 and TRBJ2-2; D unclear. V was pared by 1 base and J by 1 base, with 10 bases between. Per the germline V gene, CDR1 is SQVTM and CDR2 is ANQGSEA. The CDR3 runs 15 residues. This chain's CDR3 is CSVEVGWGNTGELFF. Here the CDR3 DNA reads TGCAGCGTTGAAGTGGGGTGGGGGAACACCGGGGAGCTGTTTTTT.

This rearrangement joins TRBV6-5 to TRBJ2-5; 10 bases map to TRBD1. Germline V gene sequence: CDR1 MNHEY, CDR2 SVGAGI. This CDR3 comprises 15 residues. J gave up 2 bases and V 6 bases, and 6 bases lay outside the gene matches. For the CDR3, the DNA is TGTGCCAGCAGAGCGACAGGGGGCGGGCAAGAGACCCAGTACTTC. Translated: CASRATGGGQETQYF.

The DNA of the CDR3 is TGTGCCTGGACCTCCGGGACAGGGGGCGATCAGCCCCAGCATTTT. Translation gives CAWTSGTGGDQPQHF. The chain links TRBV30 to TRBJ1-5; TRBD1 agrees at 12 bases. Trimming at V came to 4 bases and at J to 5 bases, leaving 6 bases not matched to a gene. This CDR3 spans 15 amino acids. In germline, CDR1 is GTSNPN, CDR2 SVGIG (reference sequence).

The V and J genes are TRBV20-1 and TRBJ2-1, with TRBD2 as a possible D gene (6 bases). Between the trimmed V and J ends, which lost 7 bases and 8 bases, there was a span of 27 bases. The CDR3 runs to 16 residues. Germline CDR1 reads DFQATT; CDR2 reads SNEGSKA (reference sequence). The CDR3 here is CSVPRPAKRTGDEQFF. The CDR3 DNA reads as TGCAGTGTTCCTCGGCCGGCCAAGCGGACGGGGGATGAGCAGTTCTTC.

The chain recombines TRBV5-6 with TRBJ1-5, with a tentative D call TRBD1 (6 bases). V gave up 5 bases and J gave up 5 bases, with 14 bases separating them. This CDR3 has 14 amino acids. CDR1 and CDR2 (germline): SGHDT, YYEEEE. In DNA form, the CDR3 reads TGTGCCAGCAGTCTAGGGAAGGGGGATCAGCCCCAGCATTTT. As protein: CASSLGKGDQPQHF. The variable domain in full, with the rest retrieved from reference TRBV5-6 and TRBJ1-5, is DAGVTQSPTHLIKTRGQQVTLRCSPKSGHDTVSWYQQALGQGPQFIFQYYEEEERQRGNFPDRFSGHQFPNYSSELNVNALLLGDSALYLCASSLGKGDQPQHFGDGTRLSIL.

The chain joins TRBV29-1 to TRBJ2-5; 9 bases align to TRBD2. V was pared by 5 bases and J by 1 base, with 14 bases of the junction left unmatched. The germline CDR1 and CDR2 sequences are SQVTM and ANQGSEA. There are 17 residues in the CDR3. CDR3 sequence (DNA): TGCAGCGTTTTGAATAGCGGGGGTCTGCAGGGCCAAGAGACCCAGTACTTC. Its translation is CSVLNSGGLQGQETQYF. The whole variable domain, filled in from reference TRBV29-1 and TRBJ2-5, reads SAVISQKPSRDICQRGTSLTIQCQVDSQVTMMFWYRQQPGQSLTLIATANQGSEATYESGFVIDKFPISRPNLTFSTLTVSNMSPEDSSIYLCSVLNSGGLQGQETQYFGPGTRLLVL.

J is TRBJ2-1 and V is TRBV9; D uncertain. The CDR3 is 15 residues long. V was trimmed by 0 bases and J by 4 bases, leaving 11 bases between them. From germline, CDR1 is SGDLS and CDR2 YYNGEE. The CDR3 DNA sequence: TGTGCCAGCAGCGTAGATGGCAGTCAATACAATGAGCAGTTCTTC. This gives the protein CASSVDGSQYNEQFF.

This clonotype came up a few times. This chain joins TRBV29-1 and TRBJ2-1, with a tentative D call TRBD2 (5 bases). Germline CDR1 SQVTM, CDR2 ANQGSEA. V lost 8 bases and J lost 12, with 17 bases in between. This CDR3 comprises 11 residues. The CDR3 DNA follows: TGCAGCTTTAGCGACGCGGGCGGGCAGTTCTTC. Protein: CSFSDAGGQFF.

This clonotype showed up just once. Sequence at one end of the junction differs from germline and may be a read error. The chain links TRBV29-1 to TRBJ1-6, with 7 bases lining up with TRBD1. The germline CDR1 and CDR2 sequences are SQVTM and ANQGSEA. The CDR3 loop spans 17 amino acids. The DNA of the CDR3 is TGCAGCGTTGGCTTGCCAAGGGGGCGGGTGGTTAATCCACCCCTCCACTTT. It encodes CSVGLPRGRVVNPPLHF.

This chain links TRBV5-4 with TRBJ2-7; D is perhaps TRBD1 or TRBD2 (5 bases each). The CDR3 loop spans 13 amino acids. V dropped 6 bases and J dropped 5 bases, with 15 bases sitting between them. Germline loops: CDR1 SGHNT, CDR2 YYREEE (reference sequence). This chain's CDR3 is CASTSGLVDEQYF. DNA for the CDR3: TGTGCCAGCACCTCGGGGCTAGTCGACGAGCAGTACTTC.